This TCR beta chain was obtained from a study of blood T cells in healthy people across ages. A second roughly 6 to 11 cycle PCR used barcoded and J-beta primers. TCRdb recomputed calls from the 5' RACE reads with MiXCR, one row per CDR3 protein. The sample carries over 700,000 distinct CDR3 sequences, 25% recorded once. Germline CDR1 and CDR2: DFQATT and SNEGSKA (reference sequence). This CDR3 comprises 13 residues. V lost 4 bases and J lost 5; bases outside the gene matches: 5. This sample also belongs to another study, concerning T cells of mothers and their children. That source reports: Second-PCR amplification with M1S added sample barcodes and 2-4 random nucleotides.

This TCR came from a boy between 10 and 17 years old in good health. The material sequenced was blood. The chain joins TRBV20-1 to TRBJ2-7; 10 positions agree with TRBD2. This CDR3 reads CSATSGSEDEQYF. The CDR3 DNA follows: TGCAGTGCTACTAGCGGGAGCGAGGACGAGCAGTACTTC.